The sequence of this T cell receptor beta chain was determined in a study of Ad26.COV2.S vaccination and SARS-CoV-2 variants. The treatment is: roughly 20 received Ad26.COV2.S at low or high dose, single or two shots; several received placebo; per-sample allocation not given. Following the first vaccine or placebo injection, samples were taken on day 63. Produced via immunoSEQ multiplex PCR; TCRdb's table is partial and in-frame only. The repertoire has around 370,000 clones, 70% to 90% of them found once; the top ten carry 2.5% to 3.5%. About this clone: The sample contains more than one DNA sequence encoding this CDR3.

This sample comprised peripheral blood, obtained in a trial of Ad26.COV2.S vaccine versus placebo. The TCR comes from a person aged 18-60 years who received the Ad26.COV2.S COVID-19 vaccine or a placebo.

CDR3 region: CASSVAGSSYNEQFF. DNA for the CDR3: TGTGCCAGCAGTGTAGCGGGCAGCTCCTACAATGAGCAGTTCTTC. The V gene is TRBV2, the J gene TRBJ2-1; 7 bases line up with TRBD2. The germline CDR1 and CDR2 sequences are SNHLY and FYNNEI. The CDR3 covers 15 residues. Trimming at V came to 4 bases and at J to 0 bases, leaving 3 bases not matched to a gene.